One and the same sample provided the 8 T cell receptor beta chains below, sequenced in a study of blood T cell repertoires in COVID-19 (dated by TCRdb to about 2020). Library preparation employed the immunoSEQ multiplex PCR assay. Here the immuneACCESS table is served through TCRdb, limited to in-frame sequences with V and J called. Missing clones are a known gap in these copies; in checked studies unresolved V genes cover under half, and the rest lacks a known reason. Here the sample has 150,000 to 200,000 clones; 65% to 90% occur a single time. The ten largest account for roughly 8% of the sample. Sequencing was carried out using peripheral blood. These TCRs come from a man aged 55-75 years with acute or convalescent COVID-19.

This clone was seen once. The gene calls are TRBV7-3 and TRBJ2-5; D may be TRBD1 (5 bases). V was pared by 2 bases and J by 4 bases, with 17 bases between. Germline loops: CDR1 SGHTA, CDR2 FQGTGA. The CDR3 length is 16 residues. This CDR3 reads CASSLYGQGKRETQYF. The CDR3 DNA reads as TGTGCCAGCAGCTTATACGGGCAGGGCAAAAGAGAGACCCAGTACTTC.

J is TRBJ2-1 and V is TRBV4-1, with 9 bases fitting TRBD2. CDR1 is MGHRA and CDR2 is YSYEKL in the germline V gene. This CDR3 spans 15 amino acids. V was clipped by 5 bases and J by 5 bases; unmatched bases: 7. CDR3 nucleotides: TGCGCCAGCAGCACGGGACTAGCCGTCCACAATGAGCAGTTCTTC. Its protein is CASSTGLAVHNEQFF.

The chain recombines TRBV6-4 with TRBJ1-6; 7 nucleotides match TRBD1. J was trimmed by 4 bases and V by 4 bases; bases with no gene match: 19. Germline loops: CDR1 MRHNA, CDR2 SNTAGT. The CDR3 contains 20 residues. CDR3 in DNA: TGTGCCAGCAGTGTCCTACTGGGACAGTTTCTCCTCCTATATAATTCACCCCTCCACTTT. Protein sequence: CASSVLLGQFLLLYNSPLHF.

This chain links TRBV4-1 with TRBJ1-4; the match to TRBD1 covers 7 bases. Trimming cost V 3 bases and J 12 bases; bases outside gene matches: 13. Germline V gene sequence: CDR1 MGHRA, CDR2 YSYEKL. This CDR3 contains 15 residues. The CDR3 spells CASSHGRDREVELFF. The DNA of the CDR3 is TGCGCCAGCAGCCATGGCCGAGACAGGGAGGTCGAACTGTTTTTT.

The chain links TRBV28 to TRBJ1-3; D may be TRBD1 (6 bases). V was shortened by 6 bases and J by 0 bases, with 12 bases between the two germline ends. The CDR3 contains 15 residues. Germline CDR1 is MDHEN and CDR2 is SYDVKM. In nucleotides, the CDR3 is TGTGCCAGCAGCCGGCAGGGGCGCTCTGGAAACACCATATATTTT. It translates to CASSRQGRSGNTIYF.

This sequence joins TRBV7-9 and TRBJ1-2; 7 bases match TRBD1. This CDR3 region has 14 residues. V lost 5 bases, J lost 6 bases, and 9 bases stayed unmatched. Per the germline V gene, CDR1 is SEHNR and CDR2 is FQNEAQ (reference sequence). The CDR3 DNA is TGTGCCAGCAGCCTCGGGACAGTTCTAGATGGCTACACCTTC. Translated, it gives CASSLGTVLDGYTF. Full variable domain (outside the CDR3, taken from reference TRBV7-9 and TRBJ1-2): DTGVSQNPRHKITKRGQNVTFRCDPISEHNRLYWYRQTLGQGPEFLTYFQNEAQLEKSRLLSDRFSAERPKGSFSTLEIQRTEQGDSAMYLCASSLGTVLDGYTFGSGTRLTVV.

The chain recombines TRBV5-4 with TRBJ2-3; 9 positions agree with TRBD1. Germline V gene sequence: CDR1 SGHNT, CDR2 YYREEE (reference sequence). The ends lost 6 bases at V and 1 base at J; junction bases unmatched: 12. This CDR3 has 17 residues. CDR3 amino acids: CASNRGGRTGGTDTQYF. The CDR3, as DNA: TGTGCCAGCAACCGCGGGGGAAGGACAGGGGGCACAGATACGCAGTATTTT. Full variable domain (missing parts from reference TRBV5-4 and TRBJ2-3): ETGVTQSPTHLIKTRGQQVTLRCSSQSGHNTVSWYQQALGQGPQFIFQYYREEENGRGNFPPRFSGLQFPNYSSELNVNALELDDSALYLCASNRGGRTGGTDTQYFGPGTRLTVL.

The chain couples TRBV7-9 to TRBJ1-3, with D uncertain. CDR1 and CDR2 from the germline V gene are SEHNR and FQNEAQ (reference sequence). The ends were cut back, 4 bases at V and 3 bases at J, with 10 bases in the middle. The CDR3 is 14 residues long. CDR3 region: CASSSFSFGNTIYF. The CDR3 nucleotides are TGTGCCAGCAGCTCCTTTTCCTTTGGAAACACCATATATTTT.